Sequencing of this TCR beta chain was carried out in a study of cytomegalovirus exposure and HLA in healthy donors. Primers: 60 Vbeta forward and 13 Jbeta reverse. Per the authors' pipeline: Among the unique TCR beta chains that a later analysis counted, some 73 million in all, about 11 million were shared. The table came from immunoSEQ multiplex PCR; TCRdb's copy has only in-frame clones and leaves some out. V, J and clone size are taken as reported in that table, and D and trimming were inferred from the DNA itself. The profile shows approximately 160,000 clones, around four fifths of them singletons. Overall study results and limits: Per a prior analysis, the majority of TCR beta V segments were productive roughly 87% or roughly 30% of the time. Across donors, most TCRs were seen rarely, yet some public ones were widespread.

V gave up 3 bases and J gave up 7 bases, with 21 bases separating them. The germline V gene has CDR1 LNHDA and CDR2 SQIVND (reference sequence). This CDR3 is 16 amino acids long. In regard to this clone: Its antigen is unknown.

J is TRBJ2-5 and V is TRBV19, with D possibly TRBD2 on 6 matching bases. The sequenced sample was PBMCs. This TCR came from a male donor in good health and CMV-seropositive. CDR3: CASSMEGRAAVGTQYF. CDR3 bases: TGTGCCAGTAGTATGGAGGGGAGAGCCGCCGTTGGGACCCAGTACTTC.